This TCR beta chain was profiled in a study of OX40 agonist ivuxolimab in advanced cancers. Study-wide findings and caveats: Compared with others, partial responders at 0.1-3.0 mg/kg displayed clonal expansion among the lowest.

About this clone: What it recognizes is unknown.

V lost 0 bases, J lost 0 bases, and 22 bases stayed unmatched. The length of the CDR3 is 22 residues. The V gene's germline CDR1 is KGHSH and CDR2 LQKENI. Sequencing was performed with immunoSEQ multiplex PCR; in TCRdb, only in-frame clones are kept and a portion is missing. The sample lists tens of thousands of clones, 90% to 95% occurring once. The source material was CD4+ or CD8+ T cells sorted from blood, sampled in a trial of the OX40 agonist ivuxolimab. The sequence was collected from an adult with an advanced solid tumor such as melanoma, head and neck, liver or kidney cancer. This chain joins TRBV18 and TRBJ1-2, with 7 bases matching TRBD1. The CDR3 spells CASSPPKGALKVGRHPNYGYTF. Written as DNA, the CDR3 is TGTGCCAGCTCACCACCGAAGGGGGCGCTTAAGGTTGGCCGCCACCCTAACTATGGCTACACCTTC.